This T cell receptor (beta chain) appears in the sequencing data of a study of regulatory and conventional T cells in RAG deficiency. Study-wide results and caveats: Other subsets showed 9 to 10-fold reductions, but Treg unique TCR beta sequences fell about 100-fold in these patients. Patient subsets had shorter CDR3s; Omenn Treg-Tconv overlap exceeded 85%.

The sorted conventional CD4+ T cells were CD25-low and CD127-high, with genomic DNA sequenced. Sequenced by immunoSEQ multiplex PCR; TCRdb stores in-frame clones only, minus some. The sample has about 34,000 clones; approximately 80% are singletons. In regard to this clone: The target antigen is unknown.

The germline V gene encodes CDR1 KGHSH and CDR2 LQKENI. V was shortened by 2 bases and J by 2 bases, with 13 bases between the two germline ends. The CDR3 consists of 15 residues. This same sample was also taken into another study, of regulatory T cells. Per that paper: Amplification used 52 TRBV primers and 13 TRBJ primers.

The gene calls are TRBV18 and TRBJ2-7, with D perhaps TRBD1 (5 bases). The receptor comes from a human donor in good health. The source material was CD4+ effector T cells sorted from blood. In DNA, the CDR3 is TGTGCCAGCTCACCAGGGGCTAGTAGTGCCTACGAGCAGTACTTC. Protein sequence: CASSPGASSAYEQYF.